A selection of T cell receptor beta chains follows, all from one sample in a study of blood T cell repertoires in COVID-19. TCRdb keeps only in-frame clones here, not all; method: immunoSEQ multiplex PCR. The sample carries 90,000 or so clones, over 80% recorded once. Material: peripheral blood. These receptors all come from a human donor in a cohort sampled during active COVID-19. Each CDR3 is given with its conserved first and last residue. A D gene is named only where the DNA matches it firmly. Expanded clones get a size class; other rows say once, few or many, or leave the size out.

J gene	D gene	clone size	V gene	CDR3 protein	CDR3 DNA
TRBJ2-3	NA	NA	TRBV19	CASWDSTDTQYF	TGTGCCAGCTGGGACTCCACAGATACGCAGTATTTT
TRBJ2-2	TRBD1	NA	TRBV27	CASRYRGLNTGELFF	TGTGCCAGCAGATACAGGGGGTTGAACACCGGGGAGCTGTTTTTT
TRBJ2-7	TRBD2	NA	TRBV3-1/TRBV3-2	CASSSSSTSGIRGEQYF	TGTGCCAGCAGCTCCTCCTCGACTAGCGGGATAAGGGGCGAGCAGTACTTC
TRBJ2-7	TRBD1	once	TRBV29-1	CSGGDRGVIEQYF	TGCAGCGGAGGGGACAGGGGGGTTATAGAGCAGTACTTC
TRBJ2-1	TRBD2	NA	TRBV3-1/TRBV3-2	CASSQGLAADTGEQFF	TGTGCCAGCAGCCAAGGACTAGCGGCCGACACAGGTGAGCAGTTCTTC
TRBJ2-3	TRBD1	NA	TRBV5-1	CASSSAGTGNPDTQYF	TGCGCCAGCAGCTCAGCCGGGACAGGGAATCCAGATACGCAGTATTTT
TRBJ1-1	NA	NA	TRBV12-3/TRBV12-4	CASSLQENTEAFF	TGTGCCAGCAGTCTACAGGAGAACACTGAAGCTTTCTTT
TRBJ2-1	TRBD2	NA	TRBV15	CATSRDLSSGGQEEQFF	TGTGCCACCAGCAGAGATCTGTCTAGCGGGGGCCAGGAGGAGCAGTTCTTC
TRBJ2-7	TRBD2	NA	TRBV6-2/TRBV6-3	CASSREGLAAYEQYF	TGTGCCAGCAGTCGGGAGGGACTAGCGGCCTACGAGCAGTACTTC
TRBJ1-4	NA	NA	TRBV29-1	CSVGGGGRGEKLFF	TGCAGCGTTGGTGGGGGAGGTCGCGGGGAAAAACTGTTTTTT
TRBJ2-7	TRBD2	NA	TRBV29-1	CSVEGLAGPYEQYF	TGCAGCGTTGAAGGACTAGCGGGCCCCTACGAGCAGTACTTC
TRBJ2-1	NA	few	TRBV11-2	CASTSGGYNEQFF	TGTGCCAGCACCTCCGGGGGCTACAATGAGCAGTTCTTC
TRBJ1-2	NA	NA	TRBV6-6	CASSPDNYGYTF	TGTGCCAGCAGCCCAGATAACTATGGCTACACCTTC
TRBJ2-1	NA	NA	TRBV30	CAWSSEGGSSYNEQFF	TGTGCCTGGAGTTCCGAGGGCGGTAGCTCCTACAATGAGCAGTTCTTC
TRBJ1-4	NA	NA	TRBV5-1	CASSPDIRPTNEKLFF	TGCGCCAGCAGCCCCGACATCCGACCAACTAATGAAAAACTGTTTTTT
TRBJ1-1	TRBD1	NA	TRBV6-5	CASRRDRNTEAFF	TGTGCCAGCAGGAGGGACAGGAACACTGAAGCTTTCTTT
TRBJ2-7	TRBD2	NA	TRBV2	CASSGGRADYEQYF	TGTGCCAGCAGTGGCGGGAGGGCCGACTACGAGCAGTACTTC
TRBJ2-2	NA	NA	TRBV19	CASSMVRGYNTGELFF	TGTGCCAGTAGTATGGTTAGAGGATATAACACCGGGGAGCTGTTTTTT
TRBJ2-1	NA	NA	TRBV6-5	CASSPDRSSYNEQFF	TGTGCCAGCAGTCCCGATCGTAGCTCCTACAATGAGCAGTTCTTC
TRBJ1-2	NA	NA	TRBV28	CASSSGPYGYTF	TGTGCCAGCAGTTCGGGTCCTTATGGCTACACCTTC
TRBJ1-2	TRBD1	NA	TRBV7-6	CASSGQGYGYTF	TGTGCCAGCAGCGGACAGGGTTATGGCTACACCTTC
TRBJ2-3	TRBD1	NA	TRBV7-9	CASSWGQDTDTQYF	TGTGCCAGCAGCTGGGGACAGGACACAGATACGCAGTATTTT
TRBJ2-6	NA	NA	TRBV5-5	CASTLTGSGANVLTF	TGTGCCAGCACCTTGACGGGATCTGGGGCCAACGTCCTGACTTTC
TRBJ2-7	TRBD2	NA	TRBV19	CASSKRLAGGVDEQYF	TGTGCCAGTAGTAAGAGACTAGCGGGAGGAGTCGACGAGCAGTACTTC
TRBJ2-2	NA	NA	TRBV4-1	CASSRGQNTGELFF	TGCGCCAGCAGCCGGGGACAGAACACCGGGGAGCTGTTTTTT
TRBJ1-1	TRBD1	NA	TRBV27	CASSSIPPGQGSLNTEAFF	TGTGCCAGCAGCTCCATTCCTCCGGGACAGGGCTCTTTGAACACTGAAGCTTTCTTT